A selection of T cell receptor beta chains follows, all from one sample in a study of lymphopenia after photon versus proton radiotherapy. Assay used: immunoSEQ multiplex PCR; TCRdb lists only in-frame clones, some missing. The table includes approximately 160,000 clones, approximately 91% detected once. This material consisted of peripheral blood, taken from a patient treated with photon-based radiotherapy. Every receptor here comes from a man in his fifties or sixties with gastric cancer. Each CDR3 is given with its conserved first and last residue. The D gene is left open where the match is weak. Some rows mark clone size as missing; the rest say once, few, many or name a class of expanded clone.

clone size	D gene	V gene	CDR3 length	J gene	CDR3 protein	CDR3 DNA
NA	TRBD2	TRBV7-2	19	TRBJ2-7	CASSLAVGGWPGGLYEQYF	TGTGCCAGCAGCTTAGCGGTCGGTGGGTGGCCGGGAGGACTCTACGAGCAGTACTTC
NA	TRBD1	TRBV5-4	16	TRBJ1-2	CASSPPGQGGSYGYTF	TGTGCCAGCAGCCCCCCTGGGCAGGGGGGGAGTTATGGCTACACCTTC
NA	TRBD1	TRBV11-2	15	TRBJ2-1	CASSRPGQGADEQFF	TGTGCCAGCAGCCGGCCGGGACAGGGGGCCGATGAGCAGTTCTTC
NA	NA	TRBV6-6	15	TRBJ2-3	CASIRAAGRTDTQYF	TGTGCCAGCATACGGGCTGCCGGGCGCACAGATACGCAGTATTTT
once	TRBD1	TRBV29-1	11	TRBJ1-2	CSAETGNGYTF	TGCAGCGCCGAGACAGGGAATGGCTACACCTTC
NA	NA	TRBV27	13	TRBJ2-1	CASSWDVYNEQFF	TGTGCCAGCAGTTGGGATGTATACAATGAGCAGTTCTTC
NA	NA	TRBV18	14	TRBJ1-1	CASHDSGASTEAFF	TGTGCCAGCCACGATTCGGGGGCGAGCACTGAAGCTTTCTTT
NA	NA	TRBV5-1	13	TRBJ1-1	CASSRQGITEAFF	TGCGCCAGCAGCAGGCAGGGGATCACTGAAGCTTTCTTT
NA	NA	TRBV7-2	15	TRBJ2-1	CASSFSSARGNEQFF	TGTGCCAGCAGCTTTAGCTCAGCCAGGGGCAATGAGCAGTTCTTC
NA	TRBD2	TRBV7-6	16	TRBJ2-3	CASSNRLATSTDTQYF	TGTGCCAGCAGCAACAGACTAGCTACAAGCACAGATACGCAGTATTTT
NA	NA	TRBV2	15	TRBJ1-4	CASTPQGRTNEKLFF	TGTGCCAGCACCCCTCAAGGGAGGACTAATGAAAAACTGTTTTTT
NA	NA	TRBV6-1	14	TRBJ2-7	CASSEAGFSYEQYF	TGTGCCAGCAGTGAAGCGGGGTTCTCCTACGAGCAGTACTTC
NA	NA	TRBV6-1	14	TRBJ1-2	CASTTTIVNYGYTF	TGTGCCAGCACCACCACCATAGTCAACTATGGCTACACCTTC
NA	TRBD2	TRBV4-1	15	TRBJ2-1	CASSQESSGAREQFF	TGCGCCAGCAGCCAAGAATCTAGCGGAGCCCGCGAGCAGTTCTTC
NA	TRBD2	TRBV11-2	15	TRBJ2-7	CASSFPSGVHYEQYF	TGTGCCAGCAGCTTTCCTAGCGGGGTCCACTACGAGCAGTACTTC
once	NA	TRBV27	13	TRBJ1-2	CASRSEFNYGYTF	TGTGCCAGCAGATCCGAATTCAACTATGGCTACACCTTC
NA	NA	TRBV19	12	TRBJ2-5	CASSIQGETQYF	TGTGCCAGTAGTATCCAGGGAGAGACCCAGTACTTC
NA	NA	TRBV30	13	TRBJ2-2	CAWSVRGTGELFF	TGTGCCTGGAGTGTACGGGGAACCGGGGAGCTGTTTTTT
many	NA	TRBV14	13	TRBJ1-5	CASSQFQGQPQHF	TGTGCCAGCAGCCAATTTCAGGGGCAGCCCCAGCATTTT
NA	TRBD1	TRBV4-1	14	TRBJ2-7	CASSQARGTYEQYF	TGCGCCAGCAGCCAAGCCAGGGGGACGTACGAGCAGTACTTC
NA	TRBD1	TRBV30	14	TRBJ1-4	CAWSVPTGGEKLFF	TGTGCCTGGAGTGTCCCCACAGGGGGGGAAAAACTGTTTTTT
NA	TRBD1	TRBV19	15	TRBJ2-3	CASSSPTGGTDTQYF	TGTGCCAGTAGTTCTCCGACAGGGGGCACAGATACGCAGTATTTT
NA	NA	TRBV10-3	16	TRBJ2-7	CAAQGSINTLSYEQYF	TGTGCCGCCCAGGGATCTATCAATACGCTTTCCTACGAGCAGTACTTC